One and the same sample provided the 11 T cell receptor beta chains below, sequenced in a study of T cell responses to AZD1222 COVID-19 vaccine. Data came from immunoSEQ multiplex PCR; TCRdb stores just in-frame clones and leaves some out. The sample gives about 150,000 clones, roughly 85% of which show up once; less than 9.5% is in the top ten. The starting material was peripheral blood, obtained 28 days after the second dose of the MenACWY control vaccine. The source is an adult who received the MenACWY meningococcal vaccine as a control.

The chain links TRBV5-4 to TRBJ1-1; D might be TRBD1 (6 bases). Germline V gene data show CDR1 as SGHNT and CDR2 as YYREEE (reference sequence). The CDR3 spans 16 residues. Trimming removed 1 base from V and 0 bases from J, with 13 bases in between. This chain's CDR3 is CASSLLLAGVNTEAFF. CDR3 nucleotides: TGTGCCAGCAGCTTGTTATTGGCAGGGGTGAACACTGAAGCTTTCTTT. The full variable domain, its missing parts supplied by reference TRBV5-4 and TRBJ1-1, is ETGVTQSPTHLIKTRGQQVTLRCSSQSGHNTVSWYQQALGQGPQFIFQYYREEENGRGNFPPRFSGLQFPNYSSELNVNALELDDSALYLCASSLLLAGVNTEAFFGQGTRLTVV.

The CDR3, as DNA: TGTGCCAGCAGCTTAGCAGGAGGCAATCAGCCCCAGCATTTT. Protein product: CASSLAGGNQPQHF. The chain links TRBV5-4 to TRBJ1-5, with unresolved D. Trimming cost V 2 bases and J 2 bases, with 8 bases left between them. The CDR3 is made up of 14 amino acids. Germline CDR1 and CDR2: SGHNT and YYREEE (reference sequence).

The CDR3 here is CASSLVRVSQDGYTF. The CDR3 bases are TGTGCCAGCAGCTTGGTTCGTGTTTCCCAAGATGGCTACACCTTC. The chain employs TRBV5-5 and TRBJ1-2; D unresolved. The CDR3 extends over 15 amino acids. Germline V CDR1 and CDR2: SGHKS, YYEKEE (reference sequence). V lost 0 bases and J lost 6, with 15 bases in between.

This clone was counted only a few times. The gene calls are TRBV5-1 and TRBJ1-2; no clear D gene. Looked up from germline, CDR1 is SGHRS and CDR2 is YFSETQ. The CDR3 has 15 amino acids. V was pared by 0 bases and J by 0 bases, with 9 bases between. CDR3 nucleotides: TGCGCCAGCAGCTTGGAGCAAGCCGCTAACTATGGCTACACCTTC. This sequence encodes CASSLEQAANYGYTF.

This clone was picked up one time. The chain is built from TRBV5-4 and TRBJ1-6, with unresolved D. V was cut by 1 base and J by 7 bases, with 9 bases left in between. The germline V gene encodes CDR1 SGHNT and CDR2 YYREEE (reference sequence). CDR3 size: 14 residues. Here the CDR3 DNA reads TGTGCCAGCAGCTTGAGCGATTTCAATTCACCCCTCCACTTT. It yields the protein CASSLSDFNSPLHF.

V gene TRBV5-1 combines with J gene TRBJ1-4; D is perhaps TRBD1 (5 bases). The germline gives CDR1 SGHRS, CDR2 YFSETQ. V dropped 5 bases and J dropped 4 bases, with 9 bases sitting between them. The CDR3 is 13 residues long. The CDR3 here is CASREGINEKLFF. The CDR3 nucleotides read TGCGCCAGCAGGGAGGGGATTAATGAAAAACTGTTTTTT.

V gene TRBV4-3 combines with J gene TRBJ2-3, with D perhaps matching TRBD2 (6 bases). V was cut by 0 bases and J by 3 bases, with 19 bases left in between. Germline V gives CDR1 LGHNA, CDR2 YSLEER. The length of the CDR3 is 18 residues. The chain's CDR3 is CASSQEVRGGIRTDTQYF. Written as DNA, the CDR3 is TGCGCCAGCAGCCAAGAGGTCCGGGGCGGGATACGTACAGATACGCAGTATTTT.

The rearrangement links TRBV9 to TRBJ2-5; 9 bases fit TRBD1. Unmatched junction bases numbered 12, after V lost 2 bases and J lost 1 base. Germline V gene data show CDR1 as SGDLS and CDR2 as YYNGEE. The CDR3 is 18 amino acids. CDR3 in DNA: TGTGCCAGCAGCGTTAACCCGGGCGGGACAGGGCTCCAAGAGACCCAGTACTTC. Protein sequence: CASSVNPGGTGLQETQYF.

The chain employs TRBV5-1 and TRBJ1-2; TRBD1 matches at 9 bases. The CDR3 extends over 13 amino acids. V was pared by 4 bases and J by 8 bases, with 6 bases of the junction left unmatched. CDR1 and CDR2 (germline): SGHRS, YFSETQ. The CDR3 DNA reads TGCGCCAGCAGCCCGGACAGGGGCAGAGGCTACACCTTC. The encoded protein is CASSPDRGRGYTF.

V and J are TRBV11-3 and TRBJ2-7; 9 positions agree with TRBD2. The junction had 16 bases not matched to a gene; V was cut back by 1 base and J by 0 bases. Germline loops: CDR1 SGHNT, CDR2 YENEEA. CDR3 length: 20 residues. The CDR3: CASSLGTSGPSPSFSYEQYF. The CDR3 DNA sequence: TGTGCCAGCAGCTTAGGAACTAGCGGGCCGTCGCCTTCATTCTCCTACGAGCAGTACTTC.

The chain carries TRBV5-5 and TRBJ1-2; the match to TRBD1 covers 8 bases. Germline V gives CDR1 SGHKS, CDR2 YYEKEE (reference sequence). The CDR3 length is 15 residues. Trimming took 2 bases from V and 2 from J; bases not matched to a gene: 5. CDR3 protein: CASSLQGGPNYGYTF. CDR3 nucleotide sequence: TGTGCCAGCAGCTTACAGGGGGGTCCCAACTATGGCTACACCTTC. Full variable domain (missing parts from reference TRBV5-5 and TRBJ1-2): DAGVTQSPTHLIKTRGQQVTLRCSPISGHKSVSWYQQVLGQGPQFIFQYYEKEERGRGNFPDRFSARQFPNYSSELNVNALLLGDSALYLCASSLQGGPNYGYTFGSGTRLTVV.